The clone carrying this T cell receptor beta chain showed up just a few times. V was clipped by 4 bases and J by 1 base, with 13 bases between them. Germline V gives CDR1 SGHDN, CDR2 FVKESK. This CDR3 is built from 15 residues. In the authors' methods: Estimation of nucleated cell counts relied on the amplification of reference gene primers. The data were produced by immunoSEQ multiplex PCR, yet TCRdb's version contains in-frame clones alone and is incomplete. D and trimming were read from the DNA, whereas the V and J calls and clone size are those reported in that table. The data show roughly 160,000 clones, roughly 84% seen once. Across 20 to 25 US areas, participants ranged in age from 18 to 89 years. Resolution of symptoms, clearance, or two negative PCRs was present in recovered Cohort 3 donors. The data originate from a study of blood T cell repertoires in COVID-19. Study at large: Sites across the United States, Italy and Spain contributed samples from acute and convalescent COVID-19.

The receptor comes from a woman in her sixties or seventies who had recovered from COVID-19. Sequencing was performed on PBMCs or T cells enriched from blood (not recorded which). The rearrangement uses TRBV14 and TRBJ1-1; D is perhaps TRBD1 (6 bases). CDR3 sequence reads: CASSPPVGGNTEAFF. The DNA of the CDR3 is TGTGCCAGCAGCCCCCCCGTAGGGGGGAACACTGAAGCTTTCTTT.